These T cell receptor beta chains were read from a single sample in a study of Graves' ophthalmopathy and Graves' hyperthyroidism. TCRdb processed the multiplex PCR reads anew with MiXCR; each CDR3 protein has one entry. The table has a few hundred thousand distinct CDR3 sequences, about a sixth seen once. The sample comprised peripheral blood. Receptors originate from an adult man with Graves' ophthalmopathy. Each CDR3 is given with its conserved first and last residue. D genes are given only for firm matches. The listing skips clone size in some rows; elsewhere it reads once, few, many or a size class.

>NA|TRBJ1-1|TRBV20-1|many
CSARDPKGPELTFF
TGCAGTGCTAGAGACCCGAAGGGACCGGAGTTGACTTTCTTT
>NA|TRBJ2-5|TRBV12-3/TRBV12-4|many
CASSLAVPPTKETQYF
TGTGCCAGCAGTTTAGCGGTACCCCCGACAAAAGAGACCCAGTACTTC
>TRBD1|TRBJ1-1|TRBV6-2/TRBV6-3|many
CASSYRTGSEAFF
TGTGCCAGCAGTTACCGGACAGGGAGTGAAGCTTTCTTT
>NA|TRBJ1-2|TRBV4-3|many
CASSQVGANAHGYTF
TGCGCCAGCAGCCAAGTGGGAGCTAATGCTCATGGCTACACCTTC
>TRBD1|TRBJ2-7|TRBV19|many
CASSAARDRGGYEQYF
TGTGCCAGTAGTGCCGCCCGGGACAGGGGCGGGTACGAGCAGTACTTC
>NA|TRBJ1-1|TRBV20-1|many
CSARASGLNTEAFF
TGCAGTGCTAGAGCTTCGGGCCTGAACACTGAAGCTTTCTTT
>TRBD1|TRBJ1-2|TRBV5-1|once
CASSEGAGPYGYTF
TGCGCCAGCAGCGAGGGGGCTGGGCCCTATGGCTACACCTTC
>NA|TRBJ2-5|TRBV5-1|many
CASSLEGRTGETQYF
TGCGCCAGCAGCTTGGAAGGGCGGACCGGAGAGACCCAGTACTTC
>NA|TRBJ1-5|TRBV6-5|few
CASVPDFYQPQHF
TGTGCCAGCGTCCCGGACTTTTATCAGCCCCAGCATTTT
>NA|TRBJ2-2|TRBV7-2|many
CASSLGWGNTGELFF
TGTGCCAGCAGCTTAGGGTGGGGCAACACCGGGGAGCTGTTTTTT
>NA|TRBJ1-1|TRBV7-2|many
CASSKTGQNTEAFF
TGTGCCAGCAGCAAGACAGGACAGAACACTGAAGCTTTCTTT
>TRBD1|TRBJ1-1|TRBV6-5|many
CASRRTGREVTEAFF
TGTGCCAGCAGAAGGACAGGTCGCGAAGTAACTGAAGCTTTCTTT
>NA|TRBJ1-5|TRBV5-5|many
CASSQGVQPQHF
TGTGCCAGCAGCCAAGGGGTTCAGCCCCAGCATTTT
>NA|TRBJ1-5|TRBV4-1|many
CASSQDLRQPQHF
TGCGCCAGCAGCCAAGATCTGAGACAGCCCCAGCATTTT
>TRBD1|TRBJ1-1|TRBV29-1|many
CSVEEFWTGRNTEAFF
TGCAGCGTTGAAGAATTTTGGACAGGGCGGAACACTGAAGCTTTCTTT
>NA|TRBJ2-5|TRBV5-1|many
CASSFERYQETQYF
TGCGCCAGCAGCTTTGAAAGATACCAAGAGACCCAGTACTTC
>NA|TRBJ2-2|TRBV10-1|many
CASTAGGETGELFF
TGCGCCAGCACAGCAGGGGGGGAGACCGGGGAGCTGTTTTTT
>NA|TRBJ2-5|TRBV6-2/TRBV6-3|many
CASSSPSTAYQETQYF
TGTGCCAGCAGTTCCCCCAGTACAGCGTACCAAGAGACCCAGTACTTC
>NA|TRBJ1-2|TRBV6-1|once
CASNYRVGYGYTF
TGTGCCAGCAACTACAGGGTTGGGTATGGCTACACCTTC
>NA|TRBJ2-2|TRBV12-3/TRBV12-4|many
CASSLVQGWKTGELFF
TGTGCCAGCAGTTTAGTTCAGGGGTGGAAAACCGGGGAGCTGTTTTTT
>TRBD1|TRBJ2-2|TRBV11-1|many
CASSNWDRVHTGELFF
TGTGCCAGCAGCAATTGGGACAGGGTACACACCGGGGAGCTGTTTTTT
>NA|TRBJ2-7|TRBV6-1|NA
CASRAGTRAYEQYF
TGTGCCAGCAGGGCCGGGACAAGGGCCTACGAGCAGTACTTC
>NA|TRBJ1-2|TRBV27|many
CASSPHRDINYGYTF
TGTGCCAGCAGCCCTCACCGGGACATTAACTATGGCTACACCTTC
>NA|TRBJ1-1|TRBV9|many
CASSVLPGGSTEAFF
TGTGCCAGCAGCGTACTGCCGGGAGGAAGCACTGAAGCTTTCTTT
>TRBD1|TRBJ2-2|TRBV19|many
CASSIGDRDTGELFF
TGTGCCAGTAGTATAGGGGACAGGGACACCGGGGAGCTGTTTTTT
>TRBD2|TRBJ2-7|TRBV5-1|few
CASSGGTSGGYEQYF
TGCGCCAGCAGCGGGGGGACTAGCGGGGGCTACGAGCAGTACTTC
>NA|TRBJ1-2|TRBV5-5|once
CASSVEGRPNYGYTF
TGTGCCAGCAGCGTCGAAGGGAGGCCTAACTATGGCTACACCTTC
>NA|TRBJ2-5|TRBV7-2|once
CASSQRAGQTQYF
TGTGCCAGCAGCCAACGGGCGGGCCAGACCCAGTACTTC
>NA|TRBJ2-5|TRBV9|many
CASSVGQGPETQYF
TGTGCCAGCAGCGTAGGCCAGGGTCCAGAGACCCAGTACTTC
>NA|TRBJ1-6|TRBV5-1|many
CASSPDRKINSPLHF
TGCGCCAGCAGCCCGGACAGAAAGATTAATTCACCCCTCCACTTT
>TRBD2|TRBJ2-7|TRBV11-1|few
CASSPRMTSGDSYEQYF
TGTGCCAGCAGCCCACGAATGACTAGCGGGGACTCCTACGAGCAGTACTTC
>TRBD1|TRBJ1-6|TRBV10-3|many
CAISSGTGVSPLHF
TGTGCCATCAGCTCCGGGACAGGGGTCTCACCCCTCCACTTT